A single sample is the source of the 17 T cell receptor beta chains below, sequenced in a study of blood T cell repertoires in COVID-19 (dated by TCRdb to the early 2020s). The method behind the library was the immunoSEQ multiplex PCR assay. TCRdb provides this immuneACCESS table in a form limited to in-frame rearrangements. Some clones are lacking; in checked studies, under half of them reflect an unresolved V gene, and why the rest are absent is not known. The sample records some 220,000 clones, approximately 85% of which are singletons. 2.4% of the sample is taken by the ten largest. The sequenced sample was peripheral blood. These receptors all come from a woman aged 70-85 years with COVID-19, enrolled during active disease.

This rearrangement joins TRBV27 to TRBJ2-1; 7 nucleotides match TRBD1. Per the germline V gene, CDR1 is MNHEY and CDR2 is SMNVEV (reference sequence). The V gene end was trimmed by 2 bases and the J gene end by 4 bases; junction bases not matched to a gene: 5. The CDR3 loop spans 15 amino acids. This CDR3 is CASSLDRAGYNEQFF. For the CDR3, the DNA is TGTGCCAGCAGTTTAGACAGGGCTGGATACAATGAGCAGTTCTTC.

The DNA of the CDR3 is TGTGCCAGCAGCTTTCCAACAGGGGGCGTAACTGAAGCTTTCTTT. It is translated as CASSFPTGGVTEAFF. The J gene is TRBJ1-1, the V gene TRBV7-2; 9 bases agree with TRBD1. The CDR3 is 15 amino acids. Germline assignment: CDR1 SGHTA and CDR2 FQGNSA. Germline trimming cut 3 bases from V and 5 bases from J; bases unmatched to any gene: 7. The variable domain in full, completed from reference TRBV7-2 and TRBJ1-1, reads GAGVSQSPSNKVTEKGKDVELRCDPISGHTALYWYRQSLGQGLEFLIYFQGNSAPDKSGLPSDRFSAERTGGSVSTLTIQRTQQEDSAVYLCASSFPTGGVTEAFFGQGTRLTVV.

This chain links TRBV11-2 with TRBJ2-3; the match to TRBD2 covers 7 bases. Per the germline V gene, CDR1 is SGHAT and CDR2 is FQNNGV. This CDR3 is built from 16 residues. V lost 5 bases, J lost 1 base, and 9 bases stayed unmatched. The CDR3 loop reads CASSPRSGAGTDTQYF. The CDR3 region has the DNA TGTGCCAGCAGCCCTCGAAGCGGGGCAGGCACAGATACGCAGTATTTT.

The rearrangement links TRBV5-1 to TRBJ2-5; no definite D call. V lost 5 bases to trimming and J lost 9 bases, with 26 bases between them. The germline V gene encodes CDR1 SGHRS and CDR2 YFSETQ. The CDR3 length is 16 residues. The CDR3 here is CASSQLTQDPPQAQYF. The CDR3 bases are TGCGCCAGCAGTCAGTTAACTCAGGATCCACCGCAGGCCCAGTACTTC. Together with reference TRBV5-1 and TRBJ2-5, the CDR3 gives the full variable domain: KAGVTQTPRYLIKTRGQQVTLSCSPISGHRSVSWYQQTPGQGLQFLFEYFSETQRNKGNFPGRFSGRQFSNSRSEMNVSTLELGDSALYLCASSQLTQDPPQAQYFGPGTRLLVL.

The rearrangement links TRBV4-3 to TRBJ1-2; 7 positions match TRBD1. The CDR3 has 18 residues. V trimming: 1 base; J trimming: 1 base; junction bases outside the gene matches: 12. Germline CDR1 and CDR2: LGHNA and YSLEER. CDR3 protein: CASSQVSPGTANNYGYTF. DNA for the CDR3: TGCGCCAGCAGCCAAGTAAGCCCCGGGACAGCAAATAACTATGGCTACACCTTC.

Notes on this clone: One end of the junction fails to match germline, which may point to a read error. The chain is built from TRBV5-1 and TRBJ2-1; D is uncertain. From germline, CDR1 is SGHRS and CDR2 YFSETQ. This CDR3 has 13 amino acids. In DNA form, the CDR3 reads TGCGCCAGCAGCTTGTTGAACGGTCAACCGCCGATCTTC. Encoded protein: CASSLLNGQPPIF.

The rearrangement links TRBV6-2 or TRBV6-3 to TRBJ2-1, with 7 bases lining up with TRBD2. The CDR3 contains 15 residues. The ends lost 4 bases at V and 6 bases at J; junction bases unmatched: 9. CDR1 is MNHEY and CDR2 is SVGEGT in the germline V gene. The CDR3 coding sequence is TGTGCCAGCAGTTTGACTAGCCCATTCATCAATGAGCAGTTCTTC. This encodes CASSLTSPFINEQFF.

V is TRBV10-3 and J is TRBJ2-7; TRBD1 aligns across 9 bases. From germline, CDR1 is ENHRY and CDR2 SYGVKD. With 3 bases clipped from V and 0 bases from J, the junction kept 3 bases outside the gene matches. This CDR3 contains 15 residues. In DNA, the CDR3 is TGTGCCATCAGTGACCGGGACAGGGCCTCCTACGAGCAGTACTTC. Its protein product is CAISDRDRASYEQYF.

The J gene is TRBJ1-2, the V gene TRBV7-2; the D gene is possibly TRBD1 (5 bases). Per germline, CDR1 SGHTA and CDR2 FQGNSA. This CDR3 contains 14 residues. V lost 5 bases to trimming and J lost 1 base, with 11 bases between them. DNA for the CDR3: TGTGCCAGCAGCCCGACAGATCTTAACTATGGCTACACCTTC. Amino acids: CASSPTDLNYGYTF.

The V and J genes are TRBV19 and TRBJ2-1; D may be TRBD1 (5 bases). Germline lookup yields CDR1 LNHDA and CDR2 SQIVND (reference sequence). V lost 6 bases to trimming and J lost 1 base, with 13 bases between them. CDR3 size: 15 residues. CDR3 DNA sequence: TGTGCCAGTAGGCTTAGAAGGGGTTCCTACAATGAGCAGTTCTTC. Translating it yields CASRLRRGSYNEQFF.

J is TRBJ1-2 and V is TRBV12-3 or TRBV12-4; a weak D match, TRBD1 (5 bases). The CDR3 totals 12 residues. V shed 5 bases and J shed 7 bases, with 11 bases lying between them. CDR3 in amino acids: CASSPRESGYTF. CDR3 DNA sequence: TGTGCCAGCAGTCCCAGGGAAAGTGGCTACACCTTC.

The rearrangement links TRBV9 to TRBJ1-1; 8 bases agree with TRBD1. Germline values: CDR1 SGDLS, CDR2 YYNGEE. The V segment lost 1 base and the J segment 4 bases; nucleotides outside the gene matches: 6. This CDR3 spans 15 amino acids. The CDR3 DNA sequence: TGTGCCAGCAGCGTACAGGGGGCGGTGGGCACTGAAGCTTTCTTT. It encodes CASSVQGAVGTEAFF.

This chain connects TRBV18 to TRBJ2-7, with TRBD1 matching 7 bases. After removal of 1 base from V and 5 bases from J, the junction contained 8 bases not matched to a gene. Germline lookup yields CDR1 KGHSH and CDR2 LQKENI. CDR3 size: 15 residues. CDR3 nucleotide sequence: TGTGCCAGCTCACCACAGGGGGCTAGCATGGACGAGCAGTACTTC. Its translation is CASSPQGASMDEQYF.

This chain joins TRBV7-6 and TRBJ2-2; weak D call: TRBD2 (6 bases). The germline V gene has CDR1 SGHVS and CDR2 FNYEAQ. This CDR3 contains 17 residues. V lost 0 bases, J lost 2 bases, and 13 bases lay in between. Here the CDR3 reads CASSLALGGVNTGELFF. The CDR3 DNA follows: TGTGCCAGCAGCTTAGCGCTTGGCGGGGTTAACACCGGGGAGCTGTTTTTT.

The V gene is TRBV19, the J gene TRBJ2-1, with D tentatively TRBD1 (6 bases). Trimming shortened V by 3 bases and J by 0 bases, and 12 bases separated the two germline ends. There are 16 residues in the CDR3. Germline values: CDR1 LNHDA, CDR2 SQIVND (reference sequence). CDR3 residues: CASSIQGTGSYNEQFF. The CDR3 DNA sequence: TGTGCCAGTAGTATCCAGGGGACGGGCTCCTACAATGAGCAGTTCTTC.

V is TRBV7-2 and J is TRBJ2-7; weak D call: TRBD2 (6 bases). Between the trimmed V and J ends, which lost 0 bases and 3 bases, there was a span of 12 bases. The CDR3 extends over 15 amino acids. CDR1 is SGHTA and CDR2 is FQGNSA in the germline V gene. CDR3 DNA sequence: TGTGCCAGCAGCTTAGCGTTAGCGGCAAACTACGAGCAGTACTTC. Its translation is CASSLALAANYEQYF.

Written as DNA, the CDR3 is TGCGCCAGCAGCCAAGATCTAGCGGGGGGACTCTACAATGAGCAGTTCTTC. Translating gives CASSQDLAGGLYNEQFF. The rearrangement joins TRBV4-3 to TRBJ2-1, with 11 bases lining up with TRBD2. The CDR3 totals 17 residues. CDR1 is LGHNA and CDR2 is YSLEER in the germline V gene. Trimming took 0 bases from V and 3 from J; bases not matched to a gene: 4.